The TCR beta chain under discussion was sequenced for a study of human T cells and chemical hapten exposure. TCRdb reanalysed the RACE reads using MiXCR and keeps one entry per CDR3 protein. This table has 95,000 to 130,000 distinct CDR3 sequences, around 10% appearing once. Notes on the study in general: Expanded TCRs grouped into significantly more large CDR3 similarity clusters than controls produced.

Time point reported: patch test 1, 2 weeks after DPC sensitization. Treatment given: therapeutic diphenylcyclopropenone sensitization with weekly scalp DPC. CDR3 length: 15 residues. Germline values: CDR1 SEHNR, CDR2 FQNEAQ (reference sequence). Trimming cost V 5 bases and J 2 bases, with 15 bases left between them. This clonotype has at least ten counts. What it binds is unknown. The material sequenced was whole blood, taken in connection with sensitization to the hapten diphenylcyclopropenone (DPC). This receptor was identified in a woman aged 50 to 60 with alopecia areata. Some clones in this sample may be carry-over from other donors' samples. V gene TRBV7-9 combines with J gene TRBJ2-5, with D perhaps matching TRBD1 (5 bases). The CDR3 here is CASSEKADSQETQYF. The CDR3 DNA reads TGTGCCAGCAGCGAAAAAGCCGACAGTCAAGAGACCCAGTACTTC. Looking up the rest from reference TRBV7-9 and TRBJ2-5 gives the full variable domain: DTGVSQNPRHKITKRGQNVTFRCDPISEHNRLYWYRQTLGQGPEFLTYFQNEAQLEKSRLLSDRFSAERPKGSFSTLEIQRTEQGDSAMYLCASSEKADSQETQYFGPGTRLLVL.